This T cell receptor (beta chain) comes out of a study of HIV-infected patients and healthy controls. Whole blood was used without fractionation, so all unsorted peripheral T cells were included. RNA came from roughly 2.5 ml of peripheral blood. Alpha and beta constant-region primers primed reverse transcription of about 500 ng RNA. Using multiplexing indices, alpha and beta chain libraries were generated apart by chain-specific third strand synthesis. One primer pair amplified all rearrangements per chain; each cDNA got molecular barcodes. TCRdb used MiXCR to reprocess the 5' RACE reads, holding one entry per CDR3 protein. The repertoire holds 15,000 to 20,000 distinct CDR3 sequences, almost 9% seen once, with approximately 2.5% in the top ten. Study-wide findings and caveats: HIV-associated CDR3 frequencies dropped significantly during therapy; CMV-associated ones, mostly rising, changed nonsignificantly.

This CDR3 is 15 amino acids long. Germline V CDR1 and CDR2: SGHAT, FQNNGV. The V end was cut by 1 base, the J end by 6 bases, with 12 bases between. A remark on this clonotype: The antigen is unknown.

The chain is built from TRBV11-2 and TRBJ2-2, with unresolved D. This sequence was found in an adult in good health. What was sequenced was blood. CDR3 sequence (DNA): TGTGCCAGCAGCTTAGTAGGAAACCGCGCCGGGGAGCTGTTTTTT. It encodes CASSLVGNRAGELFF.